Listed here are 18 T cell receptor beta chains from one sample, sequenced in a study of shared clonotypes between healthy human individuals (dated by TCRdb to about 2020). Library preparation was by the immunoSEQ multiplex PCR assay. TCRdb stores this immuneACCESS table with in-frame sequences only. Part of the clones is absent; in the studies checked, under half of the shortfall reflects unresolved V genes, and no reason is known for the rest. In all, the sample holds 2 million to 2.5 million clones, and 85% to 95% of those were seen once. The ten largest make up more than 0.1% of the sample. The sequenced sample was naive CD4+ T cells sorted from blood. This sample's cell subset or site label indicates: CD45RA+ positively selected. All receptors come from a man between 18 and 29 years old in good health.

The gene calls are TRBV28 and TRBJ1-4; 8 bases agree with TRBD1. This CDR3 is built from 15 residues. The germline CDR1 and CDR2 sequences are MDHEN and SYDVKM. The junction had 10 bases not matched to a gene; V was cut back by 5 bases and J by 8 bases. CDR3 amino acids: CASSRAGGGQEKLFF. In DNA, the CDR3 is TGTGCCAGCAGTCGCGCAGGGGGCGGGCAGGAAAAACTGTTTTTT.

Notes on this clone: The same CDR3 also results from other DNA sequences found in this sample. This sequence joins TRBV19 and TRBJ2-7; D not resolved. This CDR3 comprises 13 residues. CDR1 and CDR2 from the germline V gene are LNHDA and SQIVND (reference sequence). Deletions cut 3 bases from V and 2 bases from J, with 8 bases between. For the CDR3, the DNA is TGTGCCAGTAGTATCGGACGAGCCTACGAGCAGTACTTC. Amino acid sequence: CASSIGRAYEQYF.

The J gene is TRBJ2-7, the V gene TRBV10-1; possible D gene TRBD2, 5 bases. Per germline, CDR1 WNHNN and CDR2 SYGVQD (reference sequence). V lost 0 bases to trimming and J lost 5 bases, with 11 bases between them. The CDR3 runs to 14 residues. CDR3 DNA: TGCGCCAGCAGTGAGTCGGGGTCGAGGGACGAGCAGTACTTC. Protein product: CASSESGSRDEQYF.

As for this clone: The same CDR3 can be traced to other DNA sequences in this sample. This CDR3 is CASSLGTGYGYTF. The CDR3 DNA sequence: TGTGCCAGTTCGCTTGGGACAGGATATGGCTACACCTTC. V gene TRBV19 combines with J gene TRBJ1-2; TRBD1 aligns across 8 bases. Germline V gene data show CDR1 as LNHDA and CDR2 as SQIVND (reference sequence). Losses at the gene ends were 8 bases for V and 5 bases for J; bases not matched to a gene: 7. This CDR3 region has 13 residues. The full variable domain, completed using reference TRBV19 and TRBJ1-2, is DGGITQSPKYLFRKEGQNVTLSCEQNLNHDAMYWYRQDPGQGLRLIYYSQIVNDFQKGDIAEGYSVSREKKESFPLTVTSAQKNPTAFYLCASSLGTGYGYTFGSGTRLTVV.

V usage is TRBV10-3 and J usage is TRBJ1-5; D not resolved. The germline gives CDR1 ENHRY, CDR2 SYGVKD. This CDR3 contains 12 residues. The ends were cut back, 3 bases at V and 9 bases at J, with 9 bases in the middle. The CDR3 sequence is CAISETARPQHF. Here the CDR3 DNA reads TGTGCCATCAGTGAAACAGCCCGGCCCCAGCATTTT.

The rearrangement links TRBV9 to TRBJ1-6; D is unclear. The V and J ends lost 0 bases and 10 bases respectively, with 8 bases between them. Germline CDR1 reads SGDLS; CDR2 reads YYNGEE. This CDR3 has 13 amino acids. The CDR3 sequence is CASSVGERSPLHF. The CDR3 coding sequence is TGTGCCAGCAGCGTAGGGGAAAGGTCACCCCTCCACTTT.

This rearrangement joins TRBV11-2 to TRBJ1-2; no reliable D call. The CDR3 covers 14 residues. The V and J ends lost 0 bases and 4 bases respectively, with 9 bases between them. Germline lookup yields CDR1 SGHAT and CDR2 FQNNGV. This CDR3 is CASSLEATSYGYTF. CDR3 coding DNA: TGTGCCAGCAGCTTAGAAGCAACAAGCTATGGCTACACCTTC.

This chain joins TRBV30 and TRBJ2-7, with 9 nucleotides matching TRBD1. J gave up 3 bases and V 1 base, and 1 base lay outside the gene matches. Germline V gene lookup returns CDR1 GTSNPN and CDR2 SVGIG (reference sequence). This CDR3 region has 13 residues. The CDR3 loop is CAWSGQGGYEQYF. The CDR3, as DNA: TGTGCCTGGAGTGGACAGGGGGGCTACGAGCAGTACTTC.

Notes on this clone: This specimen includes other DNA sequences encoding the same CDR3. The chain joins TRBV2 to TRBJ2-3; D call uncertain. Per germline, CDR1 SNHLY and CDR2 FYNNEI. The CDR3 extends over 13 amino acids. Trimming took off 1 base at V and 3 bases at J, with 5 bases between the two ends. CDR3 coding DNA: TGTGCCAGCAGTGAAGGGATAACAGATACGCAGTATTTT. Residues: CASSEGITDTQYF.

This chain joins TRBV5-5 and TRBJ2-1; D perhaps matches TRBD2 (6 bases). V lost 1 base to trimming and J lost 0 bases, with 14 bases between them. The CDR3 spans 17 residues. Per germline, CDR1 SGHKS and CDR2 YYEKEE (reference sequence). CDR3 residues: CASSLIGAGLSYNEQFF. DNA of the CDR3: TGTGCCAGCAGCTTGATAGGAGCGGGTCTCTCCTACAATGAGCAGTTCTTC. The full variable domain, its missing parts supplied by reference TRBV5-5 and TRBJ2-1, is DAGVTQSPTHLIKTRGQQVTLRCSPISGHKSVSWYQQVLGQGPQFIFQYYEKEERGRGNFPDRFSARQFPNYSSELNVNALLLGDSALYLCASSLIGAGLSYNEQFFGPGTRLTVL.

The chain joins TRBV7-9 to TRBJ1-2; 8 nucleotides match TRBD1. The junction had 7 bases not matched to a gene; V was cut back by 4 bases and J by 9 bases. The CDR3 runs 13 residues. Germline V gene sequence: CDR1 SEHNR, CDR2 FQNEAQ (reference sequence). The DNA of the CDR3 is TGTGCCAGCAGCTACGGACAGGGAAAACGCTACACCTTC. Translating it yields CASSYGQGKRYTF.

The genes are TRBV9 and TRBJ2-7; possible D gene TRBD1, 6 bases. Germline V gene lookup returns CDR1 SGDLS and CDR2 YYNGEE. The CDR3 consists of 14 residues. V was shortened by 0 bases and J by 7 bases, with 14 bases between the two germline ends. The CDR3 coding sequence is TGTGCCAGCAGCGTAGATTTGGTGGGGACAGAGCAGTACTTC. Its translation is CASSVDLVGTEQYF. Filled out from reference TRBV9 and TRBJ2-7, the complete variable domain reads DSGVTQTPKHLITATGQRVTLRCSPRSGDLSVYWYQQSLDQGLQFLIQYYNGEERAKGNILERFSAQQFPDLHSELNLSSLELGDSALYFCASSVDLVGTEQYFGPGTRLTVT.

There are a few counts of this clone. J is TRBJ2-2 and V is TRBV11-3; D is unresolved. The CDR3 sequence is 12 residues long. The V end was cut by 0 bases, the J end by 6 bases, with 2 bases between. CDR1 and CDR2 from the germline V gene are SGHNT and YENEEA. CDR3: CASSLDPGELFF. The DNA of the CDR3 is TGTGCCAGCAGCTTAGATCCCGGGGAGCTGTTTTTT.

V gene TRBV18 combines with J gene TRBJ2-6, with D perhaps TRBD2 (6 bases). The CDR3 is 17 residues long. Per germline, CDR1 KGHSH and CDR2 LQKENI. Trimming cost V 2 bases and J 2 bases, with 13 bases left between them. The CDR3 DNA reads as TGTGCCAGCTCACCAGGGACTCAAGGGACTGGGGCCAACGTCCTGACTTTC. This codes for CASSPGTQGTGANVLTF.

The genes are TRBV18 and TRBJ1-1; no definite D call. Germline lookup yields CDR1 KGHSH and CDR2 LQKENI. The CDR3 covers 15 residues. V gave up 6 bases and J gave up 0 bases, with 14 bases separating them. The CDR3 spells CASSLNREMNTEAFF. The CDR3 bases are TGTGCCAGCTCTCTCAACAGAGAAATGAACACTGAAGCTTTCTTT.

V gene TRBV30 combines with J gene TRBJ1-6; the D gene is possibly TRBD1 (6 bases). Trimming pared 4 bases from V and 10 bases from J, leaving 17 bases between. This CDR3 has 14 amino acids. Germline-derived CDR1 and CDR2 are GTSNPN and SVGIG (reference sequence). CDR3 nucleotide sequence: TGTGCCTGGATTCGGAGTTCAGGGGAATCACCCCTCCACTTT. Its protein product is CAWIRSSGESPLHF.

V and J are TRBV19 and TRBJ2-5; 8 bases are a match to TRBD1. V was clipped by 6 bases and J by 5 bases; unmatched bases: 8. CDR1 and CDR2 (germline): LNHDA, SQIVND (reference sequence). The CDR3 contains 14 residues. CDR3 nucleotide sequence: TGTGCCAGTAGGGCTGGACAGGGACTGGAGACCCAGTACTTC. It codes for CASRAGQGLETQYF.

V is TRBV28 and J is TRBJ1-2; tentative D call: TRBD1 (5 bases). This CDR3 spans 14 amino acids. Germline loops: CDR1 MDHEN, CDR2 SYDVKM. Trimming stripped 5 bases from V and 3 bases from J, with 13 bases between. This chain's CDR3 is CASSRRGLDYGYTF. The CDR3 DNA sequence: TGTGCCAGCAGTCGCCGGGGCTTGGACTATGGCTACACCTTC.